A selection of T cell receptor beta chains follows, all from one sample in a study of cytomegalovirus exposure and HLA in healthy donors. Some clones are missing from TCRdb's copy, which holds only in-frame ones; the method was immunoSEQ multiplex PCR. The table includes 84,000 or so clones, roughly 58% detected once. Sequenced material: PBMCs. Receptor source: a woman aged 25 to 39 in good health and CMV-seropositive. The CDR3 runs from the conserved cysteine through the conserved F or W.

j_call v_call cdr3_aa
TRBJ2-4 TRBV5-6 CASSSTSGGAAAKNIQYF
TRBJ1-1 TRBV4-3 CASSLQGGALTEAFF
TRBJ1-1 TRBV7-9 CASPPKESNTEAFF
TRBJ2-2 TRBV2 CASTLAGGDTGELFF
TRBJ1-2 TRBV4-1 CASSQDGWGYTF
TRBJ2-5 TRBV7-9 CASSLSPRTTQETQYF
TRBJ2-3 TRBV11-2 CASSLEGPTDTQYF
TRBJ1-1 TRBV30 CAWNGRDYDRTVMNTEAFF
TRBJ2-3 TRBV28 CASTLGGGISDTQYF
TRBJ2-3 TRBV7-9 CASSLGGGESDTQYF
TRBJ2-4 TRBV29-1 CSVLGQGGVQYF
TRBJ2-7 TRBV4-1 CASSQEQGEAYEQYF
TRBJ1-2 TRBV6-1 CASSWGQEYGYTF
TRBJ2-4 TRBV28 CASTPRLAKNIQYF
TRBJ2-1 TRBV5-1 CASSSGGGSSYNEQFF
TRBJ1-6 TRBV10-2 CASSENSGSSYNSPLHF
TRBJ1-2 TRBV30 CACRGGRGNYGYTF
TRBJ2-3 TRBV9 CASSVGGTSYDTQYF
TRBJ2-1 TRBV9 CASSLHSRGSYNEQFF
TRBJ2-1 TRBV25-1 CASSESRVAGEKYNEQFF
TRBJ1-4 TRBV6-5 CASSYTPAAPNEKLFF
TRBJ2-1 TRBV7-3 CASSLELAGALGDEQFF
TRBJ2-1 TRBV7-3 CASSPRLNSAGGNNEQFF
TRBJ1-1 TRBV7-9 CASSSSIEAFF
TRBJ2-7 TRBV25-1 CASSDTGGSVLYEQYF
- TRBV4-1 CASSQAPTHDGYEQYF
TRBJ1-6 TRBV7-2 CASSPRGGSFYNSPLHF
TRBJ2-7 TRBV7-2 CASSHALGQGSYEQYF
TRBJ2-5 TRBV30 CAWSVQGAVETQYF
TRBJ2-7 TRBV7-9 CSSSFALRGNEQYF
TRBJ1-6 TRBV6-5 CASSYLGQGGSPLHF